Listed here is a single TCR beta chain. Antigen: not known. These data come from a study of beta chain features in type 1 diabetes. The study's findings and limits: TCRB CDR3 length was moderately but significantly reduced in all four CD4+ subsets of Type 1 diabetes patients.

This CDR3 contains 13 residues. The germline gives CDR1 SGHTA, CDR2 FQGNSA. V shed 1 base and J shed 5 bases, with 9 bases lying between them. The whole isolated RNA underwent reverse transcription, so sequencing captured expressed TCRB transcripts. The repertoire was sequenced with immunoSEQ multiplex PCR; TCRdb's copy has only in-frame clones and lacks some. The sample has 250,000 to 300,000 clones; roughly 8% are singletons. The genes are TRBV7-2 and TRBJ2-7; no clear D. This receptor was identified in a woman aged 18-29 years in good health. The sample was central memory CD4+ T cells from blood. The CDR3 sequence is CASSLDFGHEQYF. The CDR3 nucleotides read TGTGCCAGCAGCTTAGATTTTGGCCACGAGCAGTACTTC.